Listed below are T cell receptor beta chains from one sample, sequenced in a study of T cells in Graves' hyperthyroidism and ophthalmopathy. TCRdb recomputed calls from the multiplex PCR reads with MiXCR, one row per CDR3 protein. The profile covers 300,000 to 500,000 distinct CDR3 sequences, with about 15% appearing a single time and roughly 33% taken by the ten largest. Source material: blood. The receptors derive from a woman in her thirties with Graves' hyperthyroidism. Each CDR3 is given with its conserved first and last residue. A D gene is named only where the DNA matches it firmly. The size entry is marked missing in some rows and otherwise reads once, few, many or a size class.

j_gene	d_gene	v_gene	abundance	CDR3nt	CDR3aa
TRBJ2-7	TRBD1	TRBV2	many	TGTGCCAGCAGGCCCGGGACAGTGAGAACCTACGAGCAGTACTTC	CASRPGTVRTYEQYF
TRBJ2-7	-	TRBV20-1	many	TGCAGTGCTAGAGATCCGGGAGCGTCCTACGAGCAGTACTTC	CSARDPGASYEQYF
TRBJ2-1	TRBD2	TRBV28	-	TGTGCCAGCAGTGGTAGCGGGACAATCGATGAGCAGTTCTTC	CASSGSGTIDEQFF
TRBJ2-7	-	TRBV13	-	TGTGCCAGCAGCTTAGGCCGTCAGGGACTCTCCTACGAGCAGTACTTC	CASSLGRQGLSYEQYF
TRBJ2-7	-	TRBV2	many	TGTGCCAGCAGTGAAGCGCTTGCCCCGGGGGCTTCCTACGAGCAGTACTTC	CASSEALAPGASYEQYF
TRBJ1-4	-	TRBV27	-	TGTGCCACCAGTGCGGCACAAGAAGCAACTAATGAAAAACTGTTTTTT	CATSAAQEATNEKLFF
TRBJ2-1	-	TRBV7-3	-	TGTGCCAGCAGCTTAAACCCTGGACCTCTACCGGGGTTCTTC	CASSLNPGPLPGFF
TRBJ2-3	-	TRBV27	many	TGTGCCAGCAGTTTATTGTCTAGTGTCGCAGATACGCAGTATTTT	CASSLLSSVADTQYF
TRBJ2-1	-	TRBV7-2	-	TGTGCCAGCAGCTCCCTGTTGTCGGGGAGCATCCGGGAGTTCTTC	CASSSLLSGSIREFF
TRBJ2-7	-	TRBV29-1	-	TGCAGCGTGCAGGGTGAGAGCACCTACGAGCAGTACTTC	CSVQGESTYEQYF
TRBJ2-7	TRBD1	TRBV13	many	TGTGCCAGCAGTGACAGGGGGCGATCCTACGAGCAGTACTTC	CASSDRGRSYEQYF
TRBJ2-6	-	TRBV27	many	TGTGCCAGCAGTTTAAGACTGAACTCTGGGGCCAACGTCCTGACTTTC	CASSLRLNSGANVLTF
TRBJ2-1	TRBD2	TRBV7-9	few	TGTGCCAGCAGCTTAGTATCAGCGGGAGGGCGGAAAGGGAATGAGCAGTTCTTC	CASSLVSAGGRKGNEQFF
TRBJ1-5	TRBD1	TRBV12-3/TRBV12-4	many	TGTGCCAGCACAATTTACGGGACAGGGGACAATCAGCCCCAGCATTTT	CASTIYGTGDNQPQHF
TRBJ1-3	-	TRBV18	-	TGTTCCAGCTCACCATTGGACGCAGGGACTGGAAACACCATATATTTT	CSSSPLDAGTGNTIYF
TRBJ1-1	-	TRBV6-1	few	TGTGCCAGCAGTCACGGGCCGGAGTTATGGTCTGAAGCTTTCTTT	CASSHGPELWSEAFF
TRBJ2-7	-	TRBV24-1	many	TGTGCCACCAGTGATCGGGACTACGAGCAGTACTTC	CATSDRDYEQYF
TRBJ2-5	TRBD2	TRBV20-1	many	TGCAGTGCTGGGAGGGCGGGAGCGTCAGAGACCCAGTACTTC	CSAGRAGASETQYF
TRBJ2-3	TRBD2	TRBV11-2	-	TGTGCCAGCAGCCCCCGACTAGCGGTTAGCACAGATACGCGGTATTTT	CASSPRLAVSTDTRYF
TRBJ2-7	-	TRBV6-1	-	TGTGCCAGCAGTGAAGCGCCAGGGACCCCCTACGAGCAGTACTTC	CASSEAPGTPYEQYF
TRBJ2-7	-	TRBV6-1	few	TGTGCCAGCAGAGGGGCAGGGAACGAGCAGTACTTC	CASRGAGNEQYF
TRBJ2-1	TRBD2	TRBV7-9	many	TGTGCCAGCAGCTTAGCTCTTGGGACTAGCGATTACAATGAGCAGTTCTTC	CASSLALGTSDYNEQFF
TRBJ2-2	-	TRBV9	few	TGTGCCAGCAGCTTACAACTGCGAGCGGACACCGGGGAGCTGTTTTTT	CASSLQLRADTGELFF
TRBJ2-3	-	TRBV19	many	TGTGCCAGTAGGTCAAGGGGAGGAGGAGATACGCAGTATTTT	CASRSRGGGDTQYF
TRBJ1-4	-	TRBV5-1	-	TGCGCCAGCAGCTTGGGGTCCCCAACTAATGAAAAACTGTTTTTT	CASSLGSPTNEKLFF
TRBJ1-1	-	TRBV28	few	TGTGCCAGCAGTTCGGGGCAGGGTGGTGCTGAAGCTTTCTTT	CASSSGQGGAEAFF
TRBJ1-2	-	TRBV7-2	few	TGTGCCAGCAGCCAGGACAGTTCCTATGGCTACACCTTC	CASSQDSSYGYTF
TRBJ1-5	-	TRBV6-5	many	TGTGCCAGCAAAGATGGTATTGGGCCCCAGCATTTT	CASKDGIGPQHF
TRBJ2-7	TRBD2	TRBV5-1	many	TGCGCCAGCGCGGGAGCGGGCAGCTCCTACGAGCAGTACTTC	CASAGAGSSYEQYF
TRBJ2-1	TRBD2	TRBV20-1	few	TGCAGTGCTCACGTAGCGGGAGGTTCCTCCTACAATGAGCAGTTCTTC	CSAHVAGGSSYNEQFF
TRBJ1-2	TRBD1	TRBV2	many	TGTGCCAGCAGTCTTGGGACAGGGATTGATGGCTACACCTTC	CASSLGTGIDGYTF
TRBJ2-1	TRBD2	TRBV2	-	TGTGCCAGCAGTGACAACGGGAGGAGCTCCTACAATGAGCAGTTCTTC	CASSDNGRSSYNEQFF
TRBJ2-2	-	TRBV2	few	TGTGCCAGCAGTGAGAGGGGGGAAACCGGGGAGCTGTTTTTT	CASSERGETGELFF
TRBJ1-1	TRBD1	TRBV29-1	few	TGCAGCGTTGAGGGGACAGAGCTAATGAACACTGAAGCTTTCTTT	CSVEGTELMNTEAFF
TRBJ1-4	-	TRBV6-1	-	TGTGCCAGCAGCGACTTAACTAATGAAAAACTGTTTTTT	CASSDLTNEKLFF
TRBJ2-2	TRBD2	TRBV5-1	few	TGCGCCAGCAGCTTTACTAGACTAGCAGCCACGAACACCGGGGAGCTGTTTTTT	CASSFTRLAATNTGELFF
TRBJ2-2	TRBD2	TRBV27	-	TGTGCCAGCAGTTTCCGGACTAGCGGAAAATGTCGGAACACCGGGGAGCTGTTTTTT	CASSFRTSGKCRNTGELFF
TRBJ2-7	-	TRBV28	many	TGTGCCAGCAGAAGGTATCACGAGCAGTACTTC	CASRRYHEQYF
TRBJ1-6	TRBD1	TRBV6-1	few	TGTGCCAGCAGCGACAGGGTCGATTCACCCCTCCACTTT	CASSDRVDSPLHF
TRBJ2-5	-	TRBV11-2	-	TGTGCCAGCAGCTTACAGGGGGGCGTCGAGACCCAGTACTTC	CASSLQGGVETQYF
TRBJ2-1	TRBD1	TRBV12-3/TRBV12-4	-	TGTGCCAGCAGTTTAACGACAGGGATTTACAATGAGCAGTTCTTC	CASSLTTGIYNEQFF
TRBJ1-1	-	TRBV6-1	-	TGTGCCAGCAGTTCACCGGGGGGGGCTGCTGAAGCTTTCTTT	CASSSPGGAAEAFF
TRBJ1-3	-	TRBV30	many	TGTGCCTGGAGTGTAGGTGGGGCGGACACCATATATTTT	CAWSVGGADTIYF
TRBJ2-7	-	TRBV9	once	TGTGCCAGCAGCCTGACACTTGAAAACTACGAGCAGTACTTC	CASSLTLENYEQYF
TRBJ2-6	-	TRBV7-9	-	TGTGCCAGCACCCTACAGGGGGGGTCTGGGGCCAACGTCCTGACTTTC	CASTLQGGSGANVLTF
TRBJ1-4	TRBD1	TRBV4-2	few	TGTGCCAGCAGCCAAGATGCGGGACAGGGAAATGAAAAACTGTTTTTT	CASSQDAGQGNEKLFF
TRBJ1-2	-	TRBV9	-	TGTGCCAGCAGCCGGGGAGGTGGCTACACCTTC	CASSRGGGYTF
TRBJ1-4	TRBD1	TRBV20-1	many	TGCAGTGCTAGAGAGAGAGAGACAGGGAGCGAAAAACTGTTTTTT	CSARERETGSEKLFF
TRBJ2-1	TRBD2	TRBV5-6	few	TGTGCCAGCAGCAACGGACTAGCGGGAACAAATGAGCAGTTCTTC	CASSNGLAGTNEQFF
TRBJ2-2	-	TRBV2	few	TGTACCAGCAGCTGGGGGGGCTCGAACACCGGGGAGCTGTTTTTT	CTSSWGGSNTGELFF
TRBJ1-2	-	TRBV18	-	TGTGCCAGCTCACCAACTTCAAGGCTTAACTATGGCTACACCTTC	CASSPTSRLNYGYTF
TRBJ2-3	TRBD1	TRBV10-1	few	TGCGCCAGCTCCGTGACAGGGGCGAACACAGATACGCAGTATTTT	CASSVTGANTDTQYF
TRBJ2-5	-	TRBV18	many	TGTGCCAGTTCCCCCACCACGTCAGAGACCCAGTACTTC	CASSPTTSETQYF
TRBJ2-3	TRBD2	TRBV5-1	-	TGCGCCAGCAGCCCGGGCGGGACTAGCGGGAGCACAGATACGCAGTATTTT	CASSPGGTSGSTDTQYF
TRBJ2-3	TRBD1	TRBV28	many	TGTGCCAGCAGTGGGACCGGGACAGGGGAGTTAGATACGCAGTATTTT	CASSGTGTGELDTQYF
TRBJ2-3	-	TRBV15	few	TGTGCCACCAGCAGTGGGGGCCTACAGGGTTGGACAGATACGCAGTATTTT	CATSSGGLQGWTDTQYF
TRBJ1-5	TRBD1	TRBV27	many	TGTGCCAGCAGTCCGCTGCCGGGACAGACAAATCAGCCCCAGCATTTT	CASSPLPGQTNQPQHF
TRBJ1-5	-	TRBV7-2	-	TGTGCCAGCAGCCCCGGCCCTTATCAGCCCCAGCATTTT	CASSPGPYQPQHF
TRBJ2-2	-	TRBV28	few	TGTGCCAGCAGTTTCAGACTAGTCAGAGGGGAGCTGTTTTTT	CASSFRLVRGELFF